In this sample, the clone carrying this T cell receptor (beta chain) turned up a few times. Its specificity is unknown. The investigators reverse transcribed all of the isolated RNA, so they sequenced expressed TCRB transcripts. Repertoires were generated with immunoSEQ multiplex PCR, while TCRdb's copy carries only in-frame clones and drops some. The table includes roughly 730,000 clones, around an eighth detected once. This entry comes from a study of beta chain features in type 1 diabetes. Whole-study findings and limits: For Type 1 diabetes patients, all four CD4+ subsets carried TCRB CDR3s that were moderately but significantly shorter. HLA effects on TCRB rearrangement stayed unresolved here.

The CDR3 sequence is 14 residues long. Trimming removed 2 bases from V and 8 bases from J; junction bases left unmatched: 3. Germline assignment: CDR1 SEHNR and CDR2 FQNEAQ (reference sequence). The sequencing sample was made of naive CD4+ T cells from blood. The origin of this receptor is a man aged 18 to 30 with type 1 diabetes. The chain is built from TRBV7-9 and TRBJ1-6; TRBD1 matches at 7 bases. CDR3 sequence (DNA): TGTGCCAGCAGCTTAACAGGGGACCATTCACCCCTCCACTTT. Residues: CASSLTGDHSPLHF.